This TCR beta chain was recovered during a study of regulatory T cells in long-lasting Graves disease. Germline CDR1 reads SGDLS; CDR2 reads YYNGEE. V was trimmed by 0 bases and J by 5 bases, leaving 15 bases between them. There are 15 residues in the CDR3. The time point here: newly diagnosed GD, antithyroid drugs for less than 3 months. PBMCs provided the RNA from which the TCR library was made. According to the study, TCR beta libraries were built with iRepertoire HTBI primers and CDR3-region Arm-PCR. Each CDR3 protein gets one entry after TCRdb re-called the multiplex PCR reads with MiXCR. The sample gives around 480,000 distinct CDR3 sequences, about 17% of which show up once; 12% is in the top ten. This clonotype was found many times. These records were also assigned to another study, of T cells in Graves' hyperthyroidism and ophthalmopathy. That work states: HTBI primers were used for first-round RT-PCR of the TCR CDR3.

This sequence joins TRBV9 and TRBJ2-7, with a tentative D call TRBD2 (6 bases). The sequenced sample was peripheral blood mononuclear cells (PBMCs), obtained at new diagnosis, from a patient treated with antithyroid drugs. The TCR sequence derives from a man aged 35-49 years with Graves disease. The CDR3 sequence is CASSVEGRGFDEQYF. DNA of the CDR3: TGTGCCAGCAGCGTAGAGGGCCGGGGGTTCGACGAGCAGTACTTC.